The count of the clone carrying this TCR beta chain is one. What it binds is unknown. Germline V gives CDR1 LNHDA, CDR2 SQIVND (reference sequence). The CDR3 length is 13 residues. Deletions cut 10 bases from V and 1 base from J, with 10 bases between. This sample was included in a study of B cell selection in AIRE deficiency. The regulatory T cell sort gate was CD4+CD25hiCD127low/negative. Whole-study results and caveats: Patient Tconv and Treg cells showed healthy-like TCRBV usage, CDR3 length, diversity. Only around a tenth of around 3,800 shared Treg sequences were patient-specific; about 30% healthy-specific. Shared Treg sequences had shorter CDR3s, biased toward rearrangements with few non-templated insertions.

Under the authors' procedure: Treg pools: some 5.6x10^4 distinct patient, some 90,000 donor TCRbeta sequences. Profiled with immunoSEQ multiplex PCR; TCRdb holds only in-frame clones, not every one. V and J calls plus clone size are reproduced from that table; the DNA served to infer D and trimming. The repertoire holds approximately 21,000 clones, with less than 95% as singletons. The J gene is TRBJ2-2, the V gene TRBV19; D is unresolved. The TCR comes from a human donor with AIRE deficiency. Source material: Tregs sorted from PBMCs. The CDR3 nucleotides read TGTGCCACCAACACTCAGAACACCGGGGAGCTGTTTTTT. This codes for CATNTQNTGELFF.